This is a list of T cell receptor beta chains from one sample in a study of glioma-infiltrating T cells after dendritic cell vaccination. Clones were read by immunoSEQ multiplex PCR, and TCRdb kept only the in-frame ones, dropping some. The sample lists roughly 100,000 clones; almost 90% were seen once. Sequencing used blood, obtained after dendritic cell vaccination. Source of these receptors: a human donor with glioblastoma. Each CDR3 is given with its conserved first and last residue. Each record gives: J gene, V gene, D gene, clone size, CDR3 protein, CDR3 DNA. A D gene is named only where the DNA matches it firmly. The size of a clone is reported for some rows only, either as once, few or many, or as a class for expanded clones.

TRBJ2-7	TRBV6-6	-	-	CASSYQGSYEQYF	TGTGCCAGCAGTTACCAGGGCTCCTACGAGCAGTACTTC
TRBJ2-7	TRBV2	TRBD1	-	CASRESRTGYEQYF	TGTGCCAGCAGGGAATCAAGGACAGGCTACGAGCAGTACTTC
TRBJ1-2	TRBV5-6	TRBD1	-	CASSSNTGTGSGVNYGYTF	TGTGCCAGCAGCTCGAACACCGGGACAGGTTCTGGAGTGAACTATGGCTACACCTTC
TRBJ1-5	TRBV6-6	-	-	CASSPPQQPQHF	TGTGCCAGCAGTCCCCCACAACAGCCCCAGCATTTT
TRBJ2-7	TRBV7-8	-	-	CASSMETGTYEQYF	TGTGCCAGCAGCATGGAGACAGGTACCTACGAGCAGTACTTC
TRBJ2-1	TRBV11-2	TRBD1	-	CASSFLSTGFSYNEQFF	TGTGCCAGCAGCTTCCTGTCGACAGGGTTCTCCTACAATGAGCAGTTCTTC
TRBJ1-5	TRBV2	-	-	CASSASGGQPQHF	TGTGCCAGCAGTGCCAGTGGAGGGCAGCCCCAGCATTTT
TRBJ2-1	TRBV9	TRBD2	-	CASGSGGNHNEQFF	TGTGCCAGCGGCTCGGGGGGGAACCACAATGAGCAGTTCTTC
TRBJ2-3	TRBV6-5	TRBD2	-	CASAEPSGGVDTQYF	TGTGCCAGCGCGGAGCCTAGCGGGGGTGTAGATACGCAGTATTTT
TRBJ1-2	TRBV5-4	-	-	CASSHVHRDFEGYTF	TGTGCCAGCAGCCATGTTCACAGGGATTTTGAAGGCTACACCTTC
TRBJ2-7	TRBV7-2	TRBD1	-	CASSVSWGQFHEQYF	TGTGCCAGCAGCGTTAGCTGGGGACAGTTCCACGAGCAGTACTTC
TRBJ2-7	TRBV6-5	TRBD2	-	CASSDTGGSYEQYF	TGTGCCAGCAGTGATACGGGAGGCTCCTACGAGCAGTACTTC
TRBJ1-1	TRBV5-1	TRBD1	-	CASSVQGDGKAFF	TGCGCCAGCAGCGTACAGGGGGATGGGAAAGCTTTCTTT
TRBJ1-2	TRBV2	-	-	CASSDQGMGRPYGYTF	TGTGCCAGCAGTGACCAGGGGATGGGGCGCCCCTATGGCTACACCTTC
TRBJ1-1	TRBV6-5	-	-	CASVQEGNTEAFF	TGTGCCAGCGTACAGGAGGGGAACACTGAAGCTTTCTTT
TRBJ2-5	TRBV7-9	-	-	CASSPKRRLQETQYF	TGTGCCAGCAGCCCTAAGCGACGTCTACAAGAGACCCAGTACTTC
TRBJ2-3	TRBV11-3	-	-	CASSPDGGADTQYF	TGTGCCAGCAGTCCAGACGGGGGTGCAGATACGCAGTATTTT
TRBJ2-2	TRBV10-3	TRBD1	-	CAIKARDRGDPTYTGELFF	TGTGCCATCAAGGCCCGGGACAGGGGCGATCCTACTTACACCGGGGAGCTGTTTTTT
TRBJ1-2	TRBV2	-	-	CASSPDSNYGYTF	TGTGCCAGCAGCCCGGACAGTAACTATGGCTACACCTTC
TRBJ1-1	TRBV18	-	once	CASSPTGTNTEAFF	TGTGCCAGCTCACCCACAGGGACAAACACTGAAGCTTTCTTT
TRBJ1-3	TRBV2	-	-	CASRGSGFGNTIYF	TGTGCCAGCAGAGGTTCGGGGTTTGGAAACACCATATATTTT
TRBJ1-5	TRBV9	-	-	CASSRGNSNQPQHF	TGTGCCAGCAGCCGAGGCAATAGCAATCAGCCCCAGCATTTT
TRBJ2-3	TRBV5-6	TRBD2	-	CASSFSAGADTQYF	TGTGCCAGCAGCTTCTCGGCGGGAGCAGATACGCAGTATTTT
TRBJ1-5	TRBV19	TRBD1	-	CASSPGTGGHQPQHF	TGTGCCAGTAGCCCCGGGACAGGCGGGCATCAGCCCCAGCATTTT
TRBJ1-1	TRBV18	TRBD1	-	CASSPRDRVGDFF	TGTGCCAGCTCACCGCGAGACAGGGTGGGGGATTTCTTT
TRBJ1-5	TRBV10-3	TRBD1	-	CAISVDRVNQPQHF	TGTGCCATCAGTGTAGACAGGGTCAATCAGCCCCAGCATTTT
TRBJ2-7	TRBV5-1	TRBD1	-	CASSLDLGQGASEQYF	TGCGCCAGCAGCCTTGATTTGGGACAGGGGGCGTCCGAGCAGTACTTC
TRBJ1-1	TRBV14	-	-	CASSDRMVQRANTEAFF	TGTGCCAGCAGCGACCGGATGGTACAGAGAGCGAACACTGAAGCTTTCTTT
TRBJ1-1	TRBV15	-	-	CATREAMNTEAFF	TGTGCCACCAGGGAGGCGATGAACACTGAAGCTTTCTTT
TRBJ1-5	TRBV12-5	-	-	CASGLTPGAQHF	TGTGCTAGTGGTTTGACCCCAGGGGCCCAGCATTTT
TRBJ1-5	TRBV6-4	-	-	CASSPPRRSPVSNQPQHF	TGTGCCAGCAGCCCCCCTAGACGGAGTCCCGTTAGCAATCAGCCCCAGCATTTT
TRBJ2-7	TRBV11-2	-	once	CASSLEDISSYEQYF	TGTGCCAGCAGCTTAGAGGACATAAGCTCCTACGAGCAGTACTTC
TRBJ2-7	TRBV11-2	-	-	CASSLQVTYEQYF	TGTGCCAGCAGCTTACAGGTTACCTACGAGCAGTACTTC
TRBJ1-1	TRBV7-3	-	-	CASSLDGGLEAFF	TGTGCCAGCAGCTTAGATGGGGGCCTTGAAGCTTTCTTT
TRBJ1-6	TRBV30	-	-	CAWIAGEGSPLHF	TGTGCCTGGATTGCGGGGGAGGGTTCACCCCTCCACTTT
TRBJ1-1	TRBV19	-	-	CASSRSGNTEAFF	TGTGCCAGTTCCCGGAGCGGGAACACTGAAGCTTTCTTT
TRBJ2-7	TRBV14	-	few	CASSLQGLYEQYF	TGTGCCAGCAGCCTACAGGGTCTATACGAGCAGTACTTC
TRBJ1-4	TRBV30	-	-	CAWSKNQAFNEKLFF	TGTGCCTGGAGTAAAAACCAGGCCTTTAATGAAAAACTGTTTTTT
TRBJ2-7	TRBV12-2	-	-	CASRSGPQSAYEQYF	TGTGCAAGTCGCTCCGGTCCGCAGAGCGCCTACGAGCAGTACTTC
TRBJ1-3	TRBV5-8	TRBD1	-	CASSVGQSSGNTIYF	TGTGCCAGCAGCGTGGGACAGAGCTCTGGAAACACCATATATTTT
TRBJ2-7	TRBV7-2	-	-	CASSLWPPSDHEQYF	TGTGCCAGCAGCTTATGGCCGCCTAGCGACCACGAGCAGTACTTC
TRBJ1-1	TRBV10-3	TRBD1	-	CATRPGQGVVGTEAFF	TGTGCCACGCGGCCGGGACAGGGAGTTGTCGGGACTGAAGCTTTCTTT
TRBJ1-1	TRBV9	-	few	CASSVAGNTEAFF	TGTGCCAGCAGCGTAGCAGGGAACACTGAAGCTTTCTTT
TRBJ2-7	TRBV7-9	-	-	CASSYEGEQYF	TGTGCCAGCAGCTATGAGGGCGAGCAGTACTTC
TRBJ1-1	TRBV15	TRBD1	-	CATSSRDRGGGPEAFF	TGTGCCACCAGCAGCCGGGACAGGGGCGGAGGGCCTGAAGCTTTCTTT
TRBJ1-1	TRBV10-3	-	-	CAITARQSNTEAFF	TGTGCCATCACCGCCAGACAGTCCAACACTGAAGCTTTCTTT
TRBJ1-1	TRBV11-2	-	-	CASSFGQSYTEAFF	TGTGCCAGCAGCTTCGGACAGTCCTACACTGAAGCTTTCTTT
TRBJ1-2	TRBV11-2	-	-	CASSSIRGPNYGYTF	TGTGCCAGCAGCTCTATCAGGGGTCCTAACTATGGCTACACCTTC
TRBJ2-7	TRBV5-1	TRBD1	-	CASSLEPGGRNEQYF	TGCGCCAGCAGCTTGGAGCCAGGGGGCAGGAACGAGCAGTACTTC
TRBJ1-6	TRBV19	TRBD1	-	CASSVGQVNSPLHF	TGTGCCAGTAGCGTGGGACAGGTTAATTCACCCCTCCACTTT
TRBJ1-5	TRBV5-4	TRBD1	-	CASSLSATGDQPQHF	TGTGCCAGCAGCTTGTCGGCTACAGGGGATCAGCCCCAGCATTTT